This passage covers 25 T cell receptor beta chains from one sample sequenced in a study of cytomegalovirus exposure and HLA in healthy donors. Assay: immunoSEQ multiplex PCR; the TCRdb copy retains only in-frame clones and omits some. This table holds under 250,000 clones, about 88% found once. Sequencing used PBMCs. These receptors were obtained from a man aged 18 to 29 in good health and CMV-seropositive.

The chain links TRBV23-1 to TRBJ2-7; D not resolved. TRBV23-1 is designated an ORF whose function remains uncertain. CDR3 size: 13 residues. V shed 10 bases and J shed 2 bases, with 15 bases lying between them. The CDR3 nucleotides are TGCGCCAACACCGACGAGGCCACCTACGAGCAGTACTTC. This gives the protein CANTDEATYEQYF.

By proportion, this clone is medium-sized. The CDR3 DNA reads as TGTGCCAGCAGCTCCACTGAATATAGCAATCAGCCCCAGCATTTT. Protein product: CASSSTEYSNQPQHF. This chain links TRBV9 with TRBJ1-5; D call uncertain. Germline assignment: CDR1 SGDLS and CDR2 YYNGEE. Trimming cost V 4 bases and J 0 bases, with 11 bases left between them. The CDR3 contains 15 residues.

The chain uses TRBV4-1 and TRBJ1-4; D is perhaps TRBD1 (5 bases). This CDR3 has 13 amino acids. Trimming took 2 bases from V and 8 from J, leaving 9 bases between them. The germline V gene encodes CDR1 MGHRA and CDR2 YSYEKL. CDR3 region: CASSQQGGEKLFF. CDR3 DNA sequence: TGCGCCAGCAGCCAACAGGGAGGGGAAAAACTGTTTTTT.

This clone was recorded only once. This chain uses TRBV4-2 with TRBJ2-7; perhaps D is TRBD1 or TRBD2 (7 bases each). CDR3 length equals 16 residues. Trimming took off 3 bases at V and 5 bases at J, with 20 bases between the two ends. Per the germline V gene, CDR1 is LGHNA and CDR2 is YNFKEQ. The CDR3 nucleotides read TGTGCCAGCAGCCATTCCCCAGGGGGGGAGGCCGACGAGCAGTACTTC. It codes for CASSHSPGGEADEQYF.

This chain's CDR3 is CASSRGGRGSNQPQHF. CDR3 DNA sequence: TGTGCCAGCAGCCGAGGGGGCAGAGGTAGCAATCAGCCCCAGCATTTT. V is TRBV2 and J is TRBJ1-5, with 7 bases aligning to TRBD1. V lost 6 bases, J lost 0 bases, and 8 bases stayed unmatched. The germline CDR1 and CDR2 sequences are SNHLY and FYNNEI. The CDR3 spans 16 residues.

The chain is built from TRBV7-2 and TRBJ2-1, with TRBD2 matching over 14 bases. V dropped 1 base and J dropped 8; count of bases not matched to a gene: 4. The germline V gene encodes CDR1 SGHTA and CDR2 FQGNSA. This CDR3 is built from 16 residues. Here the CDR3 reads CASSLGGTSGSDEQFF. The CDR3 region has the DNA TGTGCCAGCAGCTTAGGTGGGACTAGCGGGAGCGATGAGCAGTTCTTC.

The genes are TRBV30 and TRBJ2-5; possible D gene TRBD2, 6 bases. Trimming stripped 2 bases from V and 3 bases from J, with 13 bases between. Germline V CDR1 and CDR2: GTSNPN, SVGIG (reference sequence). The CDR3 has 14 amino acids. CDR3 sequence reads: CAWSPHGGKETQYF. The CDR3 nucleotides read TGTGCCTGGAGTCCCCATGGGGGGAAAGAGACCCAGTACTTC. Together with reference TRBV30 and TRBJ2-5, the CDR3 gives the full variable domain: SQTIHQWPATLVQPVGSPLSLECTVEGTSNPNLYWYRQAAGRGLQLLFYSVGIGQISSEVPQNLSASRPQDRQFILSSKKLLLSDSGFYLCAWSPHGGKETQYFGPGTRLLVL.

The gene calls are TRBV6-1 and TRBJ1-3; D uncertain. V shed 4 bases and J shed 0 bases, with 4 bases lying between them. The CDR3 consists of 13 residues. The V gene's germline CDR1 is MNHNS and CDR2 SASEGT. CDR3 residues: CASSVPSGNTIYF. The CDR3 region has the DNA TGTGCCAGCAGTGTCCCCTCTGGAAACACCATATATTTT.

The chain couples TRBV5-6 to TRBJ2-2, with D possibly TRBD1 on 6 matching bases. CDR3 length: 16 residues. Per germline, CDR1 SGHDT and CDR2 YYEEEE. Trimming took off 0 bases at V and 2 bases at J, with 11 bases between the two ends. The CDR3 reads CASSLAWTVNTGELFF. In DNA, the CDR3 is TGTGCCAGCAGCTTGGCATGGACAGTCAACACCGGGGAGCTGTTTTTT.

The J gene is TRBJ2-5, the V gene TRBV5-1; D may match TRBD1 or TRBD2 (5 bases each). The germline V gene encodes CDR1 SGHRS and CDR2 YFSETQ. The CDR3 extends over 17 amino acids. The V gene lost 0 bases and the J gene lost 0 bases, with 15 bases spanning the gap. The CDR3 here is CASSLGRGRSYQETQYF. Here the CDR3 DNA reads TGCGCCAGCAGCTTGGGCCGGGGCAGATCCTACCAAGAGACCCAGTACTTC.

The rearrangement uses TRBV29-1 and TRBJ2-1; D might be TRBD1 or TRBD2, each matching 5 bases. The CDR3 extends over 14 amino acids. Looked up from germline, CDR1 is SQVTM and CDR2 is ANQGSEA. Trimming cost V 2 bases and J 13 bases, with 21 bases left between them. The DNA for the CDR3 is TGCAGCGTTGAAAGGTCGGGACGGCTAATCGAACAGTTCTTC. Translated, it gives CSVERSGRLIEQFF.

The chain carries TRBV5-6 and TRBJ2-7; TRBD1 matches at 7 bases. Germline values: CDR1 SGHDT, CDR2 YYEEEE. V lost 3 bases, J lost 2 bases, and 2 bases stayed unmatched. The CDR3 is 13 residues long. The CDR3 region is CASSWGTAYEQYF. DNA of the CDR3: TGTGCCAGCAGCTGGGGGACAGCCTACGAGCAGTACTTC.

V and J are TRBV27 and TRBJ2-3, with 11 bases matching TRBD2. Per the germline V gene, CDR1 is MNHEY and CDR2 is SMNVEV (reference sequence). The junction had 1 base not matched to a gene; V was cut back by 5 bases and J by 0 bases. The CDR3 sequence is 15 residues long. The CDR3 reads CASSRLAGSTDTQYF. CDR3 bases: TGTGCCAGCAGTAGACTAGCGGGGAGCACAGATACGCAGTATTTT.

The chain uses TRBV10-3 and TRBJ2-6; TRBD1 aligns across 9 bases. CDR3 length equals 17 residues. The trim removed 7 bases at V and 0 bases at J, leaving 7 bases unmatched. The germline gives CDR1 ENHRY, CDR2 SYGVKD. The CDR3 spells CAINSGQGSSGANVLTF. The DNA for the CDR3 is TGTGCCATCAACTCCGGACAGGGGAGCTCTGGGGCCAACGTCCTGACTTTC.

This chain joins TRBV20-1 and TRBJ2-1, with D uncertain. V lost 6 bases, J lost 9 bases, and 9 bases lay in between. Germline assignment: CDR1 DFQATT and CDR2 SNEGSKA (reference sequence). This CDR3 is 10 amino acids long. The DNA for the CDR3 is TGCAGTGCCGCCCGTCCTGAGCAGTTCTTC. Amino acid sequence: CSAARPEQFF.

This clone was picked up a small number of times. The chain uses TRBV5-1 and TRBJ2-2, with TRBD2 matching 12 bases. CDR1 and CDR2 (germline): SGHRS, YFSETQ. The V gene end was trimmed by 3 bases and the J gene end by 4 bases; junction bases not matched to a gene: 7. CDR3 size: 17 residues. Here the CDR3 reads CASSYYLAGGTTGELFF. The CDR3 DNA follows: TGCGCCAGCAGCTACTATCTAGCGGGAGGGACCACCGGGGAGCTGTTTTTT.

The CDR3 sequence: CASSYRGLADNEQFF. The DNA for the CDR3 is TGTGCCAGCAGTTACAGAGGACTAGCGGACAATGAGCAGTTCTTC. The J gene is TRBJ2-1, the V gene TRBV6-5, with TRBD2 identical over 10 bases. This CDR3 has 15 amino acids. The germline CDR1 and CDR2 sequences are MNHEY and SVGAGI. The trim removed 2 bases at V and 5 bases at J, leaving 3 bases unmatched.

Here the CDR3 DNA reads TGTGCCAGCAGCCTCGGGGGACGCTACGAGCAGTACTTC. This encodes CASSLGGRYEQYF. This chain connects TRBV13 to TRBJ2-7, with a possible D match to TRBD2 (6 bases). V was clipped by 5 bases and J by 3 bases, with 11 bases between them. The CDR3 loop spans 13 amino acids. The germline V gene has CDR1 PRHDT and CDR2 FYEKMQ (reference sequence).

The chain joins TRBV9 to TRBJ1-2, with D tentatively TRBD1 (6 bases). Trimming shortened V by 0 bases and J by 3 bases, and 9 bases separated the two germline ends. In germline, CDR1 is SGDLS, CDR2 YYNGEE. The CDR3 contains 14 residues. Here the CDR3 reads CASSVDSGDYGYTF. The CDR3 nucleotides are TGTGCCAGCAGCGTAGATTCAGGGGACTATGGCTACACCTTC.

The genes are TRBV29-1 and TRBJ1-2, with TRBD1 matching over 7 bases. J gave up 2 bases and V 6 bases, and 6 bases lay outside the gene matches. CDR1 is SQVTM and CDR2 is ANQGSEA in the germline V gene. The CDR3 totals 13 residues. The CDR3 region has the DNA TGCAGCGTCAAAGGGGGCGGAAACTATGGCTACACCTTC. This encodes CSVKGGGNYGYTF.

The rearrangement links TRBV6-5 to TRBJ1-1, with D hard to call. CDR3 length: 15 amino acids. Trimming pared 0 bases from V and 1 base from J, leaving 9 bases between. In germline, CDR1 is MNHEY, CDR2 SVGAGI. The CDR3 loop is CASSYSYRPNTEAFF. DNA for the CDR3: TGTGCCAGCAGTTACTCGTATAGGCCGAACACTGAAGCTTTCTTT.

The chain combines TRBV5-6 with TRBJ1-1, with D maybe TRBD1 (5 bases). V was trimmed by 0 bases and J by 2 bases, leaving 8 bases between them. The germline CDR1 and CDR2 sequences are SGHDT and YYEEEE. The CDR3 totals 14 residues. CDR3 protein: CASSLVRANTEAFF. The CDR3 region has the DNA TGTGCCAGCAGCTTGGTCAGGGCTAACACTGAAGCTTTCTTT.

The chain uses TRBV30 and TRBJ2-1; perhaps TRBD2 as D (5 bases). The CDR3 runs to 13 residues. Looked up from germline, CDR1 is GTSNPN and CDR2 is SVGIG (reference sequence). Trimming took off 0 bases at V and 8 bases at J, with 11 bases between the two ends. The chain's CDR3 is CAWSVGGRDEQFF. The CDR3 bases are TGTGCCTGGAGTGTTGGAGGTAGGGATGAGCAGTTCTTC.

The J gene is TRBJ2-5, the V gene TRBV7-8; possible D gene TRBD2, 5 bases. With 2 bases removed from V and 7 bases from J, the gap between germline ends came to 23 bases. The CDR3 spans 17 residues. Germline CDR1 SGHVS, CDR2 FQNEAQ. The CDR3 sequence: CASSLSRSRATSGTQYF. CDR3 coding DNA: TGTGCCAGCAGCTTAAGTAGGTCGAGGGCGACCTCAGGGACCCAGTACTTC.

The rearrangement joins TRBV14 to TRBJ1-2, with D uncertain. CDR1 is SGHDN, CDR2 FVKESK, per germline. Trimming took off 1 base at V and 5 bases at J, with 14 bases between the two ends. The CDR3 loop spans 15 amino acids. CDR3 sequence: CASSQGYQNLYGYTF. CDR3 DNA sequence: TGTGCCAGCAGCCAAGGGTACCAGAACCTATATGGCTACACCTTC.